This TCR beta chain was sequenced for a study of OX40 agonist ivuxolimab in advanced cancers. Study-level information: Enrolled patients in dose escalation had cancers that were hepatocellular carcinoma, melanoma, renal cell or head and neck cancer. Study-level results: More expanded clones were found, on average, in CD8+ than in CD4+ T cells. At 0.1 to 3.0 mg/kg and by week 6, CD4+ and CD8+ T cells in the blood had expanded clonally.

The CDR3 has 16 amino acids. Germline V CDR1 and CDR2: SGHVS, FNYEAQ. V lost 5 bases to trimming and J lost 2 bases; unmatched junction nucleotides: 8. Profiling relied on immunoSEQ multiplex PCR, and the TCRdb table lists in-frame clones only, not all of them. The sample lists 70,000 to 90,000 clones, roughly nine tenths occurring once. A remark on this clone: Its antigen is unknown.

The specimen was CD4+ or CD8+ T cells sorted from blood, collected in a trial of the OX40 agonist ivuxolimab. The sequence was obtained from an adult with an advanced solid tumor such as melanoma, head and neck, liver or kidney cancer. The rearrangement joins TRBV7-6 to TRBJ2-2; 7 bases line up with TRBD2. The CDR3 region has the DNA TGTGCCAGCAGCCGTGGGTCTAGCGGAAACACCGGGGAGCTGTTTTTT. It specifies CASSRGSSGNTGELFF.